This entry is about one T cell receptor (beta chain). Per the original data handling: Scientists estimated how many nucleated cells there were by amplifying reference gene primers. The assay was immunoSEQ multiplex PCR, and TCRdb's table has in-frame clones only and misses some. D and trimming come from the DNA, and the V and J calls and clone size come from that table. The repertoire has roughly 190,000 clones, 80% to 95% of them found once; the top ten carry 0.53%. The sample belongs to a study of blood T cell repertoires in COVID-19. Trimming removed 5 bases at V and 6 bases at J, with 13 bases between. CDR3 length equals 13 residues. Germline V lookup: CDR1 MDHEN, CDR2 SYDVKM.

The chain links TRBV28 to TRBJ1-2, with a tentative D call TRBD1 (6 bases). Input material: peripheral blood. This receptor was taken from a man aged 50-59 years with acute or convalescent COVID-19. CDR3 DNA: TGTGCCAGCAGTGGGCTGGGGGCTGATGGCTACACCTTC. The encoded protein is CASSGLGADGYTF.